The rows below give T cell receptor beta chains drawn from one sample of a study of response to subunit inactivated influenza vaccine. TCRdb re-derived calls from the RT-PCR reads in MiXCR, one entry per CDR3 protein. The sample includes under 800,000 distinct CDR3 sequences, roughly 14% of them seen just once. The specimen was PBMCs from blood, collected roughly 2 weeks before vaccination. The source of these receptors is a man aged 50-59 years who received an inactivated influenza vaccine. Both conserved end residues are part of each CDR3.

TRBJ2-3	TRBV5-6	CASSFVDTRTSDTQYF
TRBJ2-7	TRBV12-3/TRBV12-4	CASSSGSEQYF
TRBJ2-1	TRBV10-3	CAISEPTSGRTIEQFF
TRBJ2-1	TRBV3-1	CASSRLDNEQFF
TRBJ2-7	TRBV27	CASSFVGGQGAYEQYF
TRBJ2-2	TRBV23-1	CASSPQEYTGELFF
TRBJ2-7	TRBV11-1	CASSLAPGQGLSVKSSDFYEQYF
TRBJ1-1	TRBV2	CASSPMRGKEEAFF
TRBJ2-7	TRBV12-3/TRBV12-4	CASSFFLYEQYF
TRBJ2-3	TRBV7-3	CASSPQTTDTQYF
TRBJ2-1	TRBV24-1	CATSDATVSSYNEQFF
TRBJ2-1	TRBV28	CASSSGGGRFGEQFF
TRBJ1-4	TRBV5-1	CASSKPSLTTNEKLFF
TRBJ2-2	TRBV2	CASNAEGIYTGELFF
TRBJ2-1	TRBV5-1	CASSLDQPFYNEQFF
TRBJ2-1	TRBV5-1	CASSLNQNNEQFF
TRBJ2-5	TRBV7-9	CASSQTGSRETQYF
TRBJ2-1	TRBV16	CASSQLVAGGLNNEQFF
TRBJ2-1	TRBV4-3	CASSQVSSGRGEQFF
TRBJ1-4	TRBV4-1	CASSGGLGEKLFF
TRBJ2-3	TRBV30	CAWTKGLAKTDTQYF
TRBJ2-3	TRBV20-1	CSAPGSGGVRTQYF
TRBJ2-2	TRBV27	CASSLGQGRTNTGELFF
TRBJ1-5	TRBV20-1	CSANRDIDQPQHF
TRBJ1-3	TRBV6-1	CASSGRGLTGNTIYF
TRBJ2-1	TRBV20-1	CSASGANNEQFF
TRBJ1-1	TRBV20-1	CSARDRSNPMNTEAFF
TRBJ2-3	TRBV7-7	CASTAIAFRADTQYF
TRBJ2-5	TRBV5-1	CASSLVGQGKETQYF
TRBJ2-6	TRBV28	CASSSAWGSAAGSGANVLTF
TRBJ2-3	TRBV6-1	CASSEAASLSGDTQYF
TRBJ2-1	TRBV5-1	CASSPGLDIGGQFF
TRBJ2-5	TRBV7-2	CASSWTGTVSSQYF
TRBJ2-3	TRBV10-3	CAISASGRDTQYF
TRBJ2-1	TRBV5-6	CASSLVGPQFF